The text below deals with one TCR beta chain. Its antigen is undetermined. The junction shows a germline mismatch at one end, possibly a read error. The data originate from a study of cytomegalovirus exposure and HLA in healthy donors. 13 Jbeta primers and 60 Vbeta primers were used for the PCR. Original processing notes: The authors later counted 65 million to 80 million unique TCR beta chains, 9.5 million to 11 million of them shared. Sequencing used immunoSEQ multiplex PCR; TCRdb keeps in-frame clones, though not all of them. V and J calls plus clone size are reproduced from that table; the DNA served to infer D and trimming. The table has about 130,000 clones, 70% to 85% seen once. Study-wide results and caveats: Per a prior analysis, the majority of TCR beta V segments were productive roughly 90% or roughly 30% of the time. It was confirmed in vitro that three of the CMV-associated chains were specific for CMV antigens. The study dropped some indistinguishable V segments, TRBV6-2 and TRBV6-3 among them.

Germline V gene data show CDR1 as SQVTM and CDR2 as ANQGSEA. This CDR3 region has 10 residues. This TCR derives from a boy under 10 years old in good health and CMV-seronegative. Sequenced: PBMCs. This chain links TRBV29-1 with TRBJ2-1; D remains unclear. The CDR3 here is CSVEYSEQFF. DNA of the CDR3: TGCAGCGTTGAGTACAGTGAGCAGTTCTTC.